A few counts support the clone carrying this T cell receptor beta chain. This specimen comes from a study of T cell repertoires in cytomegalovirus infection. Study-wide context: In public TCR beta signatures, there were indications of both CMV infection and matching HLA type.

TCRdb ran MiXCR on the reads and lists one entry per CDR3 protein. The data show 500,000 to 600,000 distinct CDR3 sequences, with approximately 15% seen just once and 20% to 30% held by the top ten. Germline assignment: CDR1 ENHRY and CDR2 SYGVKD. The CDR3 extends over 19 amino acids. Trimming removed 2 bases from V and 0 bases from J; junction bases left unmatched: 7. The chain joins TRBV10-3 to TRBJ2-1, with 13 bases identical to TRBD2. The receptor's source is a human donor in good health (CMV status not recorded). Some clones in this sample may be carry-over from other donors' samples. Sequenced sample: CD8+ T cells from PBMCs. CDR3 sequence: CAISELGLAGVSSYNEQFF. The CDR3 DNA sequence: TGTGCCATCAGTGAGCTCGGACTAGCGGGGGTATCCTCCTACAATGAGCAGTTCTTC.